The entry that follows covers one T cell receptor (beta chain) sequence. The antigen remains unidentified. The table came from immunoSEQ multiplex PCR; TCRdb's copy has only in-frame clones and leaves some out. This sample has more than 2,000,000 clones; over 90% occur once, and the top ten carry 0.39%. The CDR3 contains 14 residues. Trimming took 5 bases from V and 2 from J, leaving 12 bases between them. The germline V gene encodes CDR1 SGHTA and CDR2 FQGTGA. The sample belongs to a study of shared clonotypes between healthy human individuals. Study results and caveats: What limited the represented genetic and exposure-history diversity was the small number of donors. Shared clonotypes: approximately 4.5% naive CD4, under 4% naive CD8, about 2.4% memory CD4, about 0.41% memory CD8.

Sequencing was carried out using naive CD4+ T cells from PBMCs. Described subset: CD45RA+ positively selected. The V gene is TRBV7-3, the J gene TRBJ2-5, with a weak D call TRBD1 (5 bases). This sequence originates from a young man in good health. Some clones in this sample may be carry-over from other donors' samples. In nucleotides, the CDR3 is TGTGCCAGCAGCCCAGGGTCACGACAAGAGACCCAGTACTTC. It yields the protein CASSPGSRQETQYF.